The rows below give T cell receptor beta chains drawn from one sample of a study of blood T cell repertoires in COVID-19. TCRdb keeps only in-frame clones here, not all; method: immunoSEQ multiplex PCR. The sample carries approximately 100,000 clones, roughly nine tenths recorded once. Sequences were obtained from peripheral blood. The origin of the receptors is a man in his 60s with acute or convalescent COVID-19. CDR3s include the opening cysteine and the closing phenylalanine or tryptophan. The order of the fields is D gene, J gene, CDR3 length, clone size, V gene, CDR3 DNA, CDR3 protein. D genes are given only for firm matches. Clone sizes are given selectively: once, few, many, or a class where the clone is expanded.

>TRBD1|TRBJ1-1|16|.|TRBV9
TGTGCCAGCAGCGTAGGTCGGGACAGGAGGAACACTGAAGCTTTCTTT
CASSVGRDRRNTEAFF
>.|TRBJ1-3|14|.|TRBV3-1/TRBV3-2
TGTGCCAGCAGCCAAGCAGGCGGGGGAAACACCATATATTTT
CASSQAGGGNTIYF
>TRBD1|TRBJ2-7|19|.|TRBV9
TGTGCCAGCAGCCCATCCCCTGGGACCGGGACAGGGGGCGCGGACGAGCAGTACTTC
CASSPSPGTGTGGADEQYF
>.|TRBJ1-6|16|.|TRBV6-1
TGTGCCAGCAGTGAGGTTGTGGGTTCGGCGGGATCACCCCTCCACTTT
CASSEVVGSAGSPLHF
>.|TRBJ2-3|15|once|TRBV6-2/TRBV6-3
TGTGCCAGCAGTTCTTCAGGGGTTGGTCTAGATACGCAGTATTTT
CASSSSGVGLDTQYF
>TRBD1|TRBJ1-2|15|.|TRBV4-2
TGTGCCAGCAGCCAACCAGGACAGGGCGCCTATGGCTACACCTTC
CASSQPGQGAYGYTF
>.|TRBJ1-1|13|.|TRBV19
TGTGCCAGTAGCGGCCGGAGGGGAACTGAAGCTTTCTTT
CASSGRRGTEAFF
>.|TRBJ1-1|13|.|TRBV19
TGTGCCAGTAGTATAGCGGAGCACACTGAAGCTTTCTTT
CASSIAEHTEAFF
>TRBD2|TRBJ2-1|18|.|TRBV5-1
TGCGCCAGCAGCTTGAGTCCCTCCGCGGCGGGAGGAAGGGATGAGCAGTTCTTC
CASSLSPSAAGGRDEQFF
>.|TRBJ2-5|13|.|TRBV24-1
TGTGCCACCAGTTCTAGTGATCTAAAGACCCAGTACTTC
CATSSSDLKTQYF
>.|TRBJ1-4|15|.|TRBV3-1/TRBV3-2
TGTGCCAGCAGCCAAGAAGGCGGCAGGGGCGAAAAACTGTTTTTT
CASSQEGGRGEKLFF
>TRBD1|TRBJ1-1|15|.|TRBV24-1
TGTGCCACCAGTGGCAACGGACAGGGTGACGCTGAAGCTTTCTTT
CATSGNGQGDAEAFF
>.|TRBJ1-1|15|.|TRBV25-1
TGTGCCAGCAGTGAGCATGGGGCCGAGAACACTGAAGCTTTCTTT
CASSEHGAENTEAFF
>.|TRBJ2-3|13|.|TRBV12-5
TGTGCTAGTGGTCTCGGGGGCACAGATACGCAGTATTTT
CASGLGGTDTQYF
>TRBD2|TRBJ2-3|17|.|TRBV4-1
TGCGCCAGCAGCCAAGGGACTAGCGGGAGGTCCACAGATACGCAGTATTTT
CASSQGTSGRSTDTQYF
>TRBD1|TRBJ1-1|12|once|TRBV18
TGTGCCAGCTCACCCGGACAGGGAGAAGCTTTCTTT
CASSPGQGEAFF
>.|TRBJ1-5|14|.|TRBV5-4
TGTGCCAGCAGCTTGGACCTCGCTAGTCAGCCCCAGCATTTT
CASSLDLASQPQHF
>.|TRBJ1-2|14|.|TRBV5-5
TGTGCCAGCAGCTTGGTTTCAGGTGACCTTGGCTACACCTTC
CASSLVSGDLGYTF
>TRBD1|TRBJ2-5|16|.|TRBV6-6
TGTGCCAGCAGTCCTAGACAGGGCGCCGTGGTAAAGACCCAGTACTTC
CASSPRQGAVVKTQYF
>TRBD2|TRBJ2-7|15|.|TRBV20-1
TGCAGTGCTAGTAGTATGACTAGCGGGGCCCACGAGCAGTACTTC
CSASSMTSGAHEQYF
>.|TRBJ2-3|17|.|TRBV4-1
TGCGCCAGCAGCCAAGATCGGGGCGGGGCGGGTGGCGATACGCAGTATTTT
CASSQDRGGAGGDTQYF
>.|TRBJ2-1|14|.|TRBV2
TGTGCCAGCAGTACGAGGACAGCATACAATGAGCAGTTCTTC
CASSTRTAYNEQFF
>.|TRBJ1-1|13|.|TRBV5-1
TGCGCCAGCAGCTTGGAAGCGAACACTGAAGCTTTCTTT
CASSLEANTEAFF
>TRBD1|TRBJ1-3|17|.|TRBV30
TGTGCCTGGGCCGGGCAGGGGGCGACCATGGTAGGAAACACCATATATTTT
CAWAGQGATMVGNTIYF
>.|TRBJ2-1|17|medium-sized|TRBV11-2
TGTGCCAGCAGCTATCCCCAGGGGGGTTCGTCCTACAATGAGCAGTTCTTC
CASSYPQGGSSYNEQFF
>TRBD1|TRBJ1-5|14|.|TRBV5-8
TGTGCCAGCGGCGCGGGACAGCGTAATCAGCCCCAGCATTTT
CASGAGQRNQPQHF
>.|TRBJ1-2|14|once|TRBV7-9
TGTGCCAGCAGCTACCAGGGTGGCAACTATGGCTACACCTTC
CASSYQGGNYGYTF
>.|TRBJ1-3|13|.|TRBV6-1
TGTGCCAGCAGGGACAGCTCTGGAAACACCATATATTTT
CASRDSSGNTIYF
>.|TRBJ2-4|14|.|TRBV28
TGTGCCAGCAGTCCCTCCCTCCAGGGCCCCGCTCAGTACTTC
CASSPSLQGPAQYF
>.|TRBJ2-7|14|.|TRBV7-8
TGTGCCAGCAGCTTAGTTGGGCAGGGATACGAGCAGTACTTC
CASSLVGQGYEQYF
>.|TRBJ2-3|14|.|TRBV18
TGTGCCAGCTCACCACGCGGAAACACAGATACGCAGTATTTT
CASSPRGNTDTQYF
>TRBD1|TRBJ1-2|16|.|TRBV14
TGTGCCAGCAGCCCTCCGGACAGGGGGCACCTCTATGGCTACACCTTC
CASSPPDRGHLYGYTF
>TRBD2|TRBJ2-3|15|once|TRBV13
TGTGCCAGCAGCTTTAGTAGCGGGAGGACAGATACGCAGTATTTT
CASSFSSGRTDTQYF
>.|TRBJ1-2|15|once|TRBV5-1
TGCGCCAGCAGCTTGGGGGACCCCCAGGGAGGTGGCTACACCTTC
CASSLGDPQGGGYTF
>TRBD1|TRBJ1-1|14|.|TRBV11-2
TGTGCCAGCAGCACGCAGGGGGTGAACACTGAAGCTTTCTTT
CASSTQGVNTEAFF
>.|TRBJ2-3|14|.|TRBV19
TGTGCCAGTAGTATAGCTCAGGGGACGGATACGCAGTATTTT
CASSIAQGTDTQYF
>.|TRBJ2-1|12|.|TRBV5-1
TGCGCCAGCCATAATCCGGAGGATGAGCAGTTCTTC
CASHNPEDEQFF
>.|TRBJ2-1|14|.|TRBV7-9
TGTGCCAGCAGCGGGAGGAGCTCCTACAATGAGCAGTTCTTC
CASSGRSSYNEQFF
>TRBD1|TRBJ2-2|18|.|TRBV28
TGTGCCAGCAGTCGACGCGGGGGACAGGGGGCAAGAACCGGGGAGCTGTTTTTT
CASSRRGGQGARTGELFF
>.|TRBJ1-2|15|.|TRBV19
TGTGCCAGTAGTTCGTCAGGAACTCCAACCTATGGCTACACCTTC
CASSSSGTPTYGYTF
>.|TRBJ1-1|14|.|TRBV6-5
TGTGCCAGCAGTTACTCGGAGGGAGACACTGAAGCTTTCTTT
CASSYSEGDTEAFF
>.|TRBJ2-3|16|.|TRBV7-9
TGTGCCAGCAGCTTACAGAGCAGGGCCTCCACAGATACGCAGTATTTT
CASSLQSRASTDTQYF